This TCR beta chain was sequenced in a study of blood T cell repertoires in COVID-19. The wider study: The study drew acute and convalescent COVID-19 samples from the United States, Italy and Spain. PBMCs, B-cell-depleted T cells, or T cells were the source of the cDNA or gDNA that made up the material.

Authors' data handling: Counts of nucleated cells, estimated from reference gene primer amplification, were obtained. Assay: immunoSEQ multiplex PCR; the TCRdb copy retains only in-frame clones and omits some. V and J calls and clone size come straight from that table; D and trimming were deduced from the DNA. The sample lists tens of thousands of clones, approximately 86% occurring once. The CDR3 consists of 15 residues. Germline CDR1 SGHDT, CDR2 YYEEEE. The V gene lost 0 bases and the J gene lost 0 bases, with 7 bases spanning the gap. The sequenced material came from peripheral blood. The source of this sequence is a human donor in a cohort sampled during active COVID-19. The V and J genes are TRBV5-6 and TRBJ1-5; no clear D. The CDR3 protein is CASSLAGYSNQPQHF. CDR3 DNA: TGTGCCAGCAGCTTGGCAGGATATAGCAATCAGCCCCAGCATTTT.